This TCR beta chain comes out of a study of blood T cell repertoires in COVID-19 (dated by TCRdb to the early 2020s). Regarding the complete study: Collaborator samples came from the United States, Italy and Spain and covered acute and convalescent phases of COVID-19. The material from the prospective study consisted of cDNA or gDNA derived from T cells, B-cell-depleted T cells, or PBMCs. The dataset comprised deeply sampled blood TCRbeta repertoires from subjects exposed to, actively infected with, or recovered from COVID-19. The repertoires were released in a freely available public database intended as a resource for research on the immune response to SARS-CoV-2. The samples were drawn from two sources: the first 160 participants of the ongoing ImmuneRACE study, and 950 to 1,500 subjects contributed by 6 global collaborators. A de-identified subject ID, COVID-19 status, age in years and sex were almost always included in the sample metadata. Where available, HLA class I and class II types were taken from metadata supplied by the sample provider and were not determined by assay-based typing. Broad study findings and their caveats: Clinical and demographic metadata were provided uncurated, with the amount varying by source and participant.

Collaborating institutions collected whole blood in K2EDTA tubes following their own protocols. For TCRbeta analysis, collaborators shipped samples as frozen whole blood, isolated PBMCs, or DNA extracted from either of those sample types. For CDR1 and CDR2, the germline V gene lists SGHTA and FQGNSA. The CDR3 goes from the cysteine to the phenylalanine over 15 residues. Only the CDR3 portion is preserved as DNA: 45 bases, with reading frame beginning at the first base. From V the trimming removes 0 bases and from J it removes 12 bases, while the gene matches leave 9 bases of the junction unaccounted for. In this sample, this clone turned up once. The antigen it binds to is not known. No per-base quality is available; no much larger clone lies one base away. The immunoSEQ Assay, a bias-controlled multiplex PCR, was used to amplify TCRbeta CDR3 regions from genomic DNA. From the authors' description of their analysis: The number of nucleated cells in each sample was estimated by amplification of reference gene primers within the assay. To quantify the absolute abundance of each unique TCRbeta CDR3 rearrangement, sequence reads were collapsed and filtered. For each sample, productive Simpson clonality was calculated as the square root of Simpson's diversity index across productive rearrangements. Drawn from immuneACCESS, this table holds only the in-frame rearrangements with V and J called that TCRdb kept. Clones are partly lost; checked studies trace under half to an unresolved V gene and leave the rest unexplained. V, J and clone size are taken as reported in that table, and D and trimming were inferred from the DNA itself. The sample table contains roughly 300,000 clones; only one count was recorded for 65% to 90% of them. Of the sample, 7.2% is held by the ten largest clones.

The chain is encoded by TRBV7-2 joined to TRBJ2-3; 10 of the junction bases match TRBD2. The source material was peripheral blood. The TCR comes from a human donor in a cohort sampled during active COVID-19. CDR3 sequence: CASSLASSGGASQYF. The nucleotides are TGTGCCAGCAGCTTAGCCAGCAGCGGGGGGGCCTCACAGTATTTT.